This passage covers 6 T cell receptor beta chains from one sample sequenced in a study of OX40 agonist ivuxolimab in advanced cancers. TCRdb's copy holds only in-frame clones and misses some; the assay was immunoSEQ multiplex PCR. Altogether about 28,000 clones are present, 90% being singletons, with the ten largest covering 26%. This specimen consisted of CD4+ or CD8+ T cells sorted from blood, obtained in a trial of the OX40 agonist ivuxolimab. Source of these receptors: an adult with an advanced solid tumor such as melanoma, head and neck, liver or kidney cancer.

The V gene is TRBV6-5, the J gene TRBJ2-1, with 7 bases matching TRBD2. Trimming removed 2 bases from V and 3 bases from J; junction bases left unmatched: 7. The CDR3 covers 16 residues. Germline-derived CDR1 and CDR2 are MNHEY and SVGAGI. The chain's CDR3 is CASSYNSGGIYNEQFF. Written as DNA, the CDR3 is TGTGCCAGCAGTTACAATTCGGGAGGTATCTACAATGAGCAGTTCTTC.

The rearrangement links TRBV28 to TRBJ2-7, with 8 bases aligning to TRBD2. V gave up 11 bases and J gave up 5 bases; unmatched junction bases: 8. This CDR3 is built from 12 residues. From germline, CDR1 is MDHEN and CDR2 SYDVKM. CDR3 bases: TGTGCCGGCCGGATAGCGGGGAACGAGCAGTACTTC. Its translation is CAGRIAGNEQYF.

The genes are TRBV27 and TRBJ2-1; 8 bases are shared with TRBD2. Trimming at V came to 2 bases and at J to 4 bases, leaving 4 bases not matched to a gene. The CDR3 consists of 15 residues. CDR1 and CDR2 from the germline V gene are MNHEY and SMNVEV (reference sequence). The CDR3 bases are TGTGCCAGCAGTTTACTATTAGCGGGGTACAATGAGCAGTTCTTC. It translates to CASSLLLAGYNEQFF.

V and J are TRBV5-4 and TRBJ2-5; a weak D match, TRBD2 (7 bases). This CDR3 has 13 amino acids. Germline CDR1 and CDR2: SGHNT and YYREEE (reference sequence). Trimming removed 6 bases at V and 5 bases at J, with 14 bases between. DNA for the CDR3: TGTGCCAGCAACTGGGGGGGGCTGGAGACCCAGTACTTC. This codes for CASNWGGLETQYF.

This clone was seen a handful of times. An end of the junction does not agree with germline; a read error may underlie this. The chain's CDR3 is CSGTSGGVQGTQYF. The CDR3 DNA sequence: TGCAGCGGGACTAGCGGGGGAGTGCAAGGGACCCAGTACTTC. The rearrangement uses TRBV29-1 and TRBJ2-5; TRBD2 matches at 13 bases. This CDR3 region has 14 residues. Germline values: CDR1 SQVTM, CDR2 ANQGSEA.

The chain has TRBV4-1 and TRBJ2-2, with a possible D match to TRBD1 (5 bases). This CDR3 spans 15 amino acids. Trimming left V 2 bases short and J 1 base short, with 8 bases between. CDR1 is MGHRA and CDR2 is YSYEKL in the germline V gene. In DNA form, the CDR3 reads TGCGCCAGCAGCCAAACCGACAGGAACACCGGGGAGCTGTTTTTT. It specifies CASSQTDRNTGELFF.